This T cell receptor (beta chain) was sequenced for a study of OX40 agonist ivuxolimab in advanced cancers. Study-level background: With ivuxolimab, an agonistic anti-OX40 (CD134) antibody, patients were treated. Of the participants, 40% to 50% had some prior anti-PD-1, anti-PD-L1 or anti-CTLA-4 therapy, which was allowed. Study results and caveats: Averaged across samples, CD8+ T cells carried more expanded clones than CD4+ did.

Details on this clone: Its specificity is unknown.

Assay: immunoSEQ multiplex PCR; the TCRdb copy retains only in-frame clones and omits some. The repertoire holds about 8,000 clones, with 65% to 80% as singletons. Here the sequenced sample was CD4+ or CD8+ T cells sorted from blood, taken in a trial of the OX40 agonist ivuxolimab. This receptor was obtained from an adult with an advanced solid tumor such as melanoma, head and neck, liver or kidney cancer.

The CDR3 sequence: CASSIIPGAYEQYF. Here the CDR3 DNA reads TGTGCCAGTAGTATTATCCCTGGGGCCTACGAGCAGTACTTC. The chain couples TRBV19 to TRBJ2-7; D call uncertain. The CDR3 contains 14 residues. CDR1 is LNHDA, CDR2 SQIVND, per germline (reference sequence). The V end lost 3 bases, the J end lost 2 bases, and 11 bases lay between the germline ends.